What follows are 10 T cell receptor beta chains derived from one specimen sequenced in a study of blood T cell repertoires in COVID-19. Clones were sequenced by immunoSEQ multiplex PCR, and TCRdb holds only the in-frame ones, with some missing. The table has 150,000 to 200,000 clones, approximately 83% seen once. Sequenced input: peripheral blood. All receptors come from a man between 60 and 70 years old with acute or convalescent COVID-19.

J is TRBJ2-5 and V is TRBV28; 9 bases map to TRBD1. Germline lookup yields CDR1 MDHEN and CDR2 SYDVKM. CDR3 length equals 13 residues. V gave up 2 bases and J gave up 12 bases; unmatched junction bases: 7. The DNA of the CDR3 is TGTGCCAGCAGTTTACGCCTCGGGACAGGGAAGTACTTC. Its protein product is CASSLRLGTGKYF.

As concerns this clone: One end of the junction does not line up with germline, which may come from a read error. This chain's CDR3 is CATSRPTGNSEAFF. CDR3 DNA sequence: TGTGCCACCAGCAGGCCGACAGGGAACTCTGAAGCTTTCTTT. The rearrangement uses TRBV15 and TRBJ1-1; the match to TRBD1 covers 7 bases. CDR1 is LNHNV and CDR2 is YYDKDF in the germline V gene (reference sequence). There are 14 residues in the CDR3.

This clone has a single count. The CDR3 sequence is CASSPLTGGRTEAFF. The CDR3 DNA reads as TGTGCCAGCAGCCCTCTGACAGGGGGCCGTACTGAAGCTTTCTTT. The chain is built from TRBV28 and TRBJ1-1; 10 bases align to TRBD1. The germline V gene has CDR1 MDHEN and CDR2 SYDVKM. V lost 6 bases to trimming and J lost 5 bases; unmatched junction nucleotides: 9. CDR3 length: 15 amino acids.

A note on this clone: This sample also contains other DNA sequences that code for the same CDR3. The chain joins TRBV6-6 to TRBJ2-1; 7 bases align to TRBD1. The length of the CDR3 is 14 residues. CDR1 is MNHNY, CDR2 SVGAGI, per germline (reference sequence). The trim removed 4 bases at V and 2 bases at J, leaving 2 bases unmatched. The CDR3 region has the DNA TGTGCCAGCAGTTTACAGGGGCCCTACAATGAGCAGTTCTTC. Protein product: CASSLQGPYNEQFF.

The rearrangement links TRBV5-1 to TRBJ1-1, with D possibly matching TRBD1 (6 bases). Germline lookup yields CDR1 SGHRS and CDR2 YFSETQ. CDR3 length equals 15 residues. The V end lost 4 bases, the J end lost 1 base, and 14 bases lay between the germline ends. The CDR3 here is CASSRTGIRNTEAFF. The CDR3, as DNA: TGCGCCAGCAGCCGTACAGGGATTAGGAACACTGAAGCTTTCTTT.

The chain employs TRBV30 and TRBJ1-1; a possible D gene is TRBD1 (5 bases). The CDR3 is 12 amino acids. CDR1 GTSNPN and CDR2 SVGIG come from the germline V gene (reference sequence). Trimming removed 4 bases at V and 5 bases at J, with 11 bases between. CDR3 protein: CAWIPGRTEAFF. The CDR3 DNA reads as TGTGCCTGGATTCCAGGGAGGACTGAAGCTTTCTTT.

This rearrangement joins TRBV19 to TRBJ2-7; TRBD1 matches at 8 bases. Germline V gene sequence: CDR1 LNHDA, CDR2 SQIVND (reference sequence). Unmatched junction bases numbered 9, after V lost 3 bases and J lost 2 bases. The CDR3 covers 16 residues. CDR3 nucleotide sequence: TGTGCCAGTAGTATGAACCAGGGGGCCGTAACCTACGAGCAGTACTTC. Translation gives CASSMNQGAVTYEQYF.

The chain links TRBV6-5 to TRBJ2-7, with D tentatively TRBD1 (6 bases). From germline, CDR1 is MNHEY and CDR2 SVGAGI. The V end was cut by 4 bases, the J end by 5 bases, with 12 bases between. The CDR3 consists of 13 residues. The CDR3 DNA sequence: TGTGCCAGCAGTTCACAGGGTATCCACGAGCAGTACTTC. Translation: CASSSQGIHEQYF.

CDR3 protein: CASSFDSGGNQPQHF. DNA of the CDR3: TGCGCCAGCAGCTTTGACTCAGGGGGCAATCAGCCCCAGCATTTT. This sequence joins TRBV5-1 and TRBJ1-5; weak D call: TRBD1 (6 bases). CDR1 is SGHRS and CDR2 is YFSETQ in the germline V gene. V gave up 2 bases and J gave up 2 bases, with 11 bases separating them. The CDR3 extends over 15 amino acids.

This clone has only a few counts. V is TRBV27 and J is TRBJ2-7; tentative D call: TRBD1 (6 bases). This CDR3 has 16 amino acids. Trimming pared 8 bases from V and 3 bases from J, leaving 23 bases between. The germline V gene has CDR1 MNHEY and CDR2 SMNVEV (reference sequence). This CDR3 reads CASGTLYRDPDYEQYF. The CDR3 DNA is TGTGCCAGCGGAACACTATACAGGGACCCGGACTACGAGCAGTACTTC.